A single sample gave rise to the 10 T cell receptor beta chains below, sequenced in a study of somatic mutations in cytotoxic T cells in rheumatoid arthritis. Measured with immunoSEQ multiplex PCR; TCRdb has only the in-frame clones, and not every one. The sample contains some 10,000 clones, roughly four fifths of which appear only once. The sequencing input was CD8+ T cells sorted from blood. The source of these receptors is a woman in her sixties with rheumatoid arthritis.

The V and J genes are TRBV7-2 and TRBJ2-1; 8 bases map to TRBD2. Germline V CDR1 and CDR2: SGHTA, FQGNSA. This CDR3 has 18 residues. Trimming cost V 3 bases and J 2 bases; bases outside gene matches: 12. The CDR3 protein is CASSLTPTSVFTYNEQFF. The DNA for the CDR3 is TGTGCCAGCAGCTTGACCCCGACTAGCGTGTTTACCTACAATGAGCAGTTCTTC.

J is TRBJ2-1 and V is TRBV29-1, with a tentative D call TRBD2 (7 bases). The CDR3 runs to 15 residues. Germline loops: CDR1 SQVTM, CDR2 ANQGSEA. The V end lost 8 bases, the J end lost 3 bases, and 20 bases lay between the germline ends. The CDR3 here is CSQTGAGEYYNEQFF. As DNA, the CDR3 is TGCAGCCAGACAGGCGCGGGAGAGTACTACAATGAGCAGTTCTTC.

This clone was detected only once. The chain has TRBV2 and TRBJ1-2; the match to TRBD1 covers 7 bases. V trimming: 3 bases; J trimming: 8 bases; junction bases outside the gene matches: 9. Germline V gene data show CDR1 as SNHLY and CDR2 as FYNNEI. The CDR3 has 14 residues. The CDR3 sequence: CASSEGVTGEGYTF. As DNA, the CDR3 is TGTGCCAGCAGTGAGGGGGTTACAGGGGAGGGCTACACCTTC.

The V call is TRBV7-9, the J call TRBJ1-2; D is perhaps TRBD1 (6 bases). The CDR3 runs 15 residues. CDR1 SEHNR and CDR2 FQNEAQ come from the germline V gene (reference sequence). Trimming pared 1 base from V and 1 base from J, leaving 10 bases between. The CDR3 nucleotides are TGTGCCAGCAGCTTAGGGACAGTTAATAACTATGGCTACACCTTC. This translates into CASSLGTVNNYGYTF.

The chain uses TRBV27 and TRBJ1-5, with 7 bases lining up with TRBD1. Germline V gives CDR1 MNHEY, CDR2 SMNVEV (reference sequence). The CDR3 is 14 amino acids. V shed 6 bases and J 6 bases; nucleotides not matched to a gene: 8. CDR3 sequence reads: CASRPGGGGQPQHF. CDR3 bases: TGTGCCAGCAGGCCTGGAGGGGGCGGTCAGCCCCAGCATTTT.

The J gene is TRBJ2-3, the V gene TRBV7-2; 7 positions agree with TRBD2. Unmatched junction bases numbered 12, after V lost 5 bases and J lost 1 base. Germline-derived CDR1 and CDR2 are SGHTA and FQGNSA. The CDR3 runs 17 residues. DNA for the CDR3: TGTGCCAGCAGCCCCACGACGGCGGGAGCCCGCACAGATACGCAGTATTTT. Its protein product is CASSPTTAGARTDTQYF.

The chain couples TRBV28 to TRBJ1-1; TRBD1 aligns across 8 bases. The germline CDR1 and CDR2 sequences are MDHEN and SYDVKM. This CDR3 has 16 amino acids. J was trimmed by 1 base and V by 4 bases; bases with no gene match: 8. The CDR3 nucleotides read TGTGCCAGCAGTTCTATTCCCGGACAGGGGAACACTGAAGCTTTCTTT. As protein: CASSSIPGQGNTEAFF.

CDR3 residues: CASSFEGLYEQYF. The CDR3 DNA sequence: TGTGCCAGCAGCTTTGAGGGTCTCTACGAGCAGTACTTC. The chain carries TRBV7-8 and TRBJ2-7; possible D gene TRBD2, 5 bases. This CDR3 has 13 residues. Trimming shortened V by 3 bases and J by 3 bases, and 9 bases separated the two germline ends. CDR1 SGHVS and CDR2 FQNEAQ come from the germline V gene.

CDR3 sequence: CASSQERGLAGTEQFF. The CDR3 DNA reads TGTGCCAGCAGCCAAGAGAGGGGACTAGCGGGAACCGAGCAGTTCTTC. This chain joins TRBV4-2 and TRBJ2-1; 13 bases map to TRBD2. The CDR3 extends over 16 amino acids. CDR1 and CDR2 (germline): LGHNA, YNFKEQ. Germline trimming cut 0 bases from V and 10 bases from J; bases unmatched to any gene: 6.

The CDR3 here is CASSVGQEHYNEQFF. The CDR3 nucleotides read TGTGCCAGCAGCGTAGGACAGGAACACTACAATGAGCAGTTCTTC. J is TRBJ2-1 and V is TRBV9, with D maybe TRBD1 (6 bases). Trimming removed 0 bases at V and 3 bases at J, with 10 bases between. The CDR3 length is 15 residues. Germline CDR1 SGDLS, CDR2 YYNGEE.